What follows describes a single T cell receptor (beta chain). Its matching antigen is unknown. The sample belongs to a study of cytomegalovirus exposure and HLA in healthy donors. Study at large: The 120 or so validation repertoires were produced on the same platform as the 500 to 800 repertoires of the first cohort. This was reported in a later analysis. Overall study results and limits: Most TCR sequences proved rare, with some public TCRs found in many donors. Published work reported that the classifier diagnosed cytomegalovirus status with high specificity and sensitivity. There were over 150 TCR beta chains listed as cytomegalovirus-associated.

There are 16 residues in the CDR3. Measured with immunoSEQ multiplex PCR; TCRdb has only the in-frame clones, and not every one. The table has around 58,000 clones, more than 85% seen once. V is TRBV21-1 and J is TRBJ1-4. TRBV21-1 corresponds to a pseudogene. This sequence originates from a woman aged 18-30 years in good health and CMV-seronegative. The sample was PBMCs. The CDR3 bases are TGTGCCAGCAGCAAGAGGGCGCCCGGCCGTAATGAAAAACTGTTTTTT. This gives the protein CASSKRAPGRNEKLFF.